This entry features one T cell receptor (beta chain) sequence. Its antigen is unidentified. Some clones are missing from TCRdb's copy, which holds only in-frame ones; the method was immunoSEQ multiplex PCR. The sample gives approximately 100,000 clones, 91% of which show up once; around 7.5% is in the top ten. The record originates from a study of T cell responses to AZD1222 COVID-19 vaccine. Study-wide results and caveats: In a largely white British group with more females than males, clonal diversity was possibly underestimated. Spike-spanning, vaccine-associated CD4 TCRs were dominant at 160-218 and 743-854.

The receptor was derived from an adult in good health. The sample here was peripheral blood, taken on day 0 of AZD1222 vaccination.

CDR3 nucleotides: TGTGCCAGCTCCCGAGGCGATAGAGGGACTGAAGCTTTCTTT. Residues: CASSRGDRGTEAFF. The gene calls are TRBV18 and TRBJ1-1; D gene ambiguous. Trimming cost V 6 bases and J 5 bases, with 16 bases left between them. This CDR3 has 14 amino acids. CDR1 and CDR2 (germline): KGHSH, LQKENI. Together with reference TRBV18 and TRBJ1-1, the CDR3 gives the full variable domain: NAGVMQNPRHLVRRRGQEARLRCSPMKGHSHVYWYRQLPEEGLKFMVYLQKENIIDESGMPKERFSAEFPKEGPSILRIQQVVRGDSAAYFCASSRGDRGTEAFFGQGTRLTVV.